This TCR beta chain comes out of a study of T cell repertoires in cytomegalovirus infection. Background on the study: Recently described HLA-C-restricted plus well-studied HLA-B-restricted CMV epitopes were used. Public TCR beta signatures marked donors with CMV infection and the matching HLA.

TCRdb re-derived calls from the reads in MiXCR, one entry per CDR3 protein. The data contain about 700,000 distinct CDR3 sequences, 30% to 35% of them singletons. Overall study findings and caveats: Ex vivo responses were dominated by HLA-C-restricted CMV-specific TCR beta clonotypes.

V gave up 0 bases and J gave up 1 base, with 12 bases separating them. The V gene's germline CDR1 is MNHEY and CDR2 SVGEGT. The CDR3 is 16 residues long. A word on this clonotype: Its cognate antigen is unknown.

The origin of this receptor is a human donor in good health (CMV status not recorded). Some clones in this sample may be carry-over from other donors' samples. V is TRBV6-2 or TRBV6-3 and J is TRBJ2-5; tentatively, D is TRBD1 (5 bases). Here the sequenced sample was cultured PBMCs, taken from culture after CMV antigen stimulation. CDR3 sequence (DNA): TGTGCCAGCAGTTACTCGGCAAGAAGGGGCCAAGAGACCCAGTACTTC. Amino acids: CASSYSARRGQETQYF.